The 2 T cell receptor beta chains below come from one sample, sequenced in a study of T-cell memory formation after mild COVID-19. TCRdb reprocessed the 5' RACE reads via MiXCR and lists one record per CDR3 protein. The data contain under 700,000 distinct CDR3 sequences, around 20% of them singletons. The sample comprised PBMCs or a T cell subset sorted from them (not recorded which). The receptors shown here come from an adult woman who had mild COVID-19 (a few samples of this study predate the infection). Cell type and time point are not known.

The chain has TRBV9 and TRBJ2-6, with D possibly TRBD2 on 6 matching bases. Between the trimmed V and J ends, which lost 8 bases and 0 bases, there was a span of 18 bases. The germline gives CDR1 SGDLS, CDR2 YYNGEE. CDR3 length: 17 amino acids. The CDR3 loop is CASTSRDSYSGANVLTF. In DNA, the CDR3 is TGTGCCAGTACTAGCCGGGACTCTTACTCTGGGGCCAACGTCCTGACTTTC.

J is TRBJ2-7 and V is TRBV7-2, with 8 positions matching TRBD2. From germline, CDR1 is SGHTA and CDR2 FQGNSA. Unmatched junction bases numbered 8, after V lost 1 base and J lost 3 bases. CDR3 size: 16 residues. For the CDR3, the DNA is TGTGCCAGCAGCTTAGAGCGAAGCGGGAGAGGCTACGAGCAGTACTTC. It translates to CASSLERSGRGYEQYF.